Listed below are T cell receptor beta chains from one sample, sequenced in a study of CD8 T cells in ankylosing spondylitis. MiXCR, run by TCRdb on the 5' RACE reads, gives a single entry per CDR3 protein. The sample shows a few hundred thousand distinct CDR3 sequences, over 15% of them seen only once. The material sequenced was blood, either unsorted or a sorted T cell fraction (not recorded which). The receptors were sampled from a male donor with ankylosing spondylitis. CDR3s include the opening cysteine and the closing phenylalanine or tryptophan. D genes are given only for firm matches. Clone sizes are given selectively: once, few, many, or a class where the clone is expanded.

D,J,V,size,DNA,CDR3
-,TRBJ2-7,TRBV3-1,-,TGTGCCAGCAGCCAAGGTCCCGAGCAGTACTTC,CASSQGPEQYF
TRBD2,TRBJ2-3,TRBV29-1,many,TGCAGCGTCGGAAATGGACTAGCGGGGGCAGATACGCAGTATTTT,CSVGNGLAGADTQYF
-,TRBJ1-5,TRBV11-2,few,TGTGCCAGCAGCTTTTTATCAGGGGAAGGACAGCCCCAGCATTTT,CASSFLSGEGQPQHF
TRBD2,TRBJ2-1,TRBV20-1,-,TGCAGTGCCAGTCAGGGACTAGCGGGAGAGGGGCAGTTCTTC,CSASQGLAGEGQFF
-,TRBJ1-6,TRBV12-3/TRBV12-4,-,TGTGCCAGCAAATCCAGAAGCTCCTATAATTCACCCCTCCACTTT,CASKSRSSYNSPLHF
-,TRBJ1-4,TRBV4-2,-,TGTGCCAGCAGCCAAGTGCAAGGCACTAATGAAAAACTGTTTTTT,CASSQVQGTNEKLFF
-,TRBJ2-3,TRBV11-2,-,TGTGCCAGCAGCTTAGTCGGGTACAGGGATGGCACAGATACGCAGTATTTT,CASSLVGYRDGTDTQYF
TRBD1,TRBJ1-1,TRBV7-3,-,TGTGCCAGCAGCCCAGGGGGCAGGGAAGGAACTGAAGCTTTCTTT,CASSPGGREGTEAFF
-,TRBJ2-1,TRBV20-1,few,TGCAGTGCTGTTAGACGACTCGGCTCCTACAATGAGCAGTTCTTC,CSAVRRLGSYNEQFF
-,TRBJ2-7,TRBV6-5,-,TGTGCCAGCAGTTACTCGTCGGCAGTTCTCCACGAGCAGTACTTC,CASSYSSAVLHEQYF
TRBD1,TRBJ2-1,TRBV11-3,-,TGTGCCAGCAGCTTAGCAGGGACAGAGTACTACAATGAGCAGTTCTTC,CASSLAGTEYYNEQFF
-,TRBJ2-7,TRBV6-5,many,TGTGCCAGCAGTGGCGGAACCTACGAGCAGTACTTC,CASSGGTYEQYF
TRBD1,TRBJ1-2,TRBV29-1,few,TGCAGCTGCTCGAGGGAGGGGGCGGCTGGCTACACCTTC,CSCSREGAAGYTF
-,TRBJ2-7,TRBV14,-,TGTGCCACTCAAGCGGGACAGCTATCCTACGAGCAGTACTTC,CATQAGQLSYEQYF
-,TRBJ2-1,TRBV20-1,-,TGCAGTGCTAGTCGGAGCCCCAGTTACAATGAGCAGTTCTTC,CSASRSPSYNEQFF
-,TRBJ2-3,TRBV4-2,-,TGTGCCAGCAGCCCAAACAGGGAACCTCTGAGCCGGAGCACAGATACGCAGTATTTT,CASSPNREPLSRSTDTQYF
TRBD2,TRBJ2-4,TRBV5-1,-,TGCGCCAGCAGCTTGGGTCTAGCGGGGGAAAACATTCAGTACTTC,CASSLGLAGENIQYF
-,TRBJ1-4,TRBV4-3,-,TGCGCCAGCAGCCAAGGGTCGGGAAAACTGTTTTTT,CASSQGSGKLFF
TRBD2,TRBJ2-1,TRBV6-2/TRBV6-3,many,TGTGCCAGCACCTACGGGTTGGCGGGAGGAGAGCAGTTCTTC,CASTYGLAGGEQFF
-,TRBJ2-1,TRBV6-1,-,TGTGCCAGCAGCCCCGGTGCGGTATTCAATGAGCAGTTCTTC,CASSPGAVFNEQFF
-,TRBJ1-4,TRBV12-3/TRBV12-4,many,TGTGCCAGCAGTTTCACCGGCAGGGGAGGTGAAAAACTGTTTTTT,CASSFTGRGGEKLFF
-,TRBJ2-7,TRBV7-9,-,TGTGCCAGCAGCGGCGGTCGGGTCGGATCCTACGAGCAGTACTTC,CASSGGRVGSYEQYF
-,TRBJ2-2,TRBV4-2,few,TGTGCCAGCGGGCGGCGCAGCGGGAACACCGGGGAGCTGTTTTTT,CASGRRSGNTGELFF
-,TRBJ1-6,TRBV6-1,-,TGTGCCAGTCTGGGAGGGATGGGCACACTACCCGGATCACCCCTCCACTTT,CASLGGMGTLPGSPLHF
-,TRBJ1-5,TRBV20-1,-,TGCAGTGCTAGAGACCCAGGTGGGGCCTATAGCAATCAGCCCCAGCATTTT,CSARDPGGAYSNQPQHF
-,TRBJ2-1,TRBV5-1,many,TGCGCCAGCGACAATGGCAACGACAATGAGCAGTTCTTC,CASDNGNDNEQFF
TRBD1,TRBJ1-4,TRBV20-1,few,TGCAGTGCTAGGACAGGGGTCGGTGAAAAACTGTTTTTT,CSARTGVGEKLFF
-,TRBJ1-5,TRBV5-6,many,TGTGCCAGCAGCAGACGACAGAATAGCAATCAGCCCCAGCATTTT,CASSRRQNSNQPQHF
TRBD1,TRBJ2-7,TRBV5-1,-,TGCGCCAGCAGCCTCCGCCCTCGACAGGGAATGAGCGAGCAGTACTTC,CASSLRPRQGMSEQYF
TRBD1,TRBJ2-2,TRBV18,few,TGTGCCAGCTCACCAGGACAGGGCCTGAACACCGGGGAGCTGTTTTTT,CASSPGQGLNTGELFF